This record covers a single T cell receptor (beta chain). Its antigen is unknown. This specimen comes from a study of CD8 T cells in Susac syndrome. Study-wide background: There were five or six sequenced Susac syndrome patients with active disease and roughly 8 in remission.

TCR beta sequences were obtained from blood CD8+ and CD4+ T cells. The CD8+ and CD4+ T cells were negatively isolated, with the TEMRA cells enriched by FACS. It was with random hexamers that about 0.45 to 1 ug RNA was reverse transcribed. MiXCR, run by TCRdb on the immunoSEQ multiplex PCR reads, gives a single entry per CDR3 protein. Here the sample spans tens of thousands of distinct CDR3 sequences, approximately 96% being singletons. Study-wide results and caveats: The study's TCR sequencing and HLA analysis covered a relatively small number of individuals, and the study acknowledged this.

The sequenced material came from CD8+ T cells from PBMCs. This TCR derives from a human donor with Susac syndrome.

In nucleotides, the CDR3 is TGTGCCAGCAGTTACCCAGGCGGCTATGGCTACACCTTC. Translation: CASSYPGGYGYTF. This chain links TRBV27 with TRBJ1-2; D remains unclear. Trimming removed 4 bases at V and 4 bases at J, with 10 bases between. The CDR3 is made up of 13 amino acids. Per the germline V gene, CDR1 is MNHEY and CDR2 is SMNVEV (reference sequence).